This paragraph reports one T cell receptor (beta chain). TCRdb analysed the RT-PCR reads with MiXCR anew, one entry per CDR3 protein. The sample consists of approximately 720,000 distinct CDR3 sequences, 14% of them appearing once. Germline loops: CDR1 WSHSY, CDR2 SAAADI. CDR3 length: 17 residues. V shed 0 bases and J shed 3 bases, with 17 bases lying between them. The receptor comes from a female donor in good health, serving as a healthy control. The chain has TRBV10-2 and TRBJ2-5, with D unclear. Sequencing was performed on memory CD4+ T cells from blood. The CDR3 nucleotides read TGCGCCAGCAGTGAGTCGATTTTGCTTATGGCGGAAGAGACCCAGTACTTC. It encodes CASSESILLMAEETQYF.